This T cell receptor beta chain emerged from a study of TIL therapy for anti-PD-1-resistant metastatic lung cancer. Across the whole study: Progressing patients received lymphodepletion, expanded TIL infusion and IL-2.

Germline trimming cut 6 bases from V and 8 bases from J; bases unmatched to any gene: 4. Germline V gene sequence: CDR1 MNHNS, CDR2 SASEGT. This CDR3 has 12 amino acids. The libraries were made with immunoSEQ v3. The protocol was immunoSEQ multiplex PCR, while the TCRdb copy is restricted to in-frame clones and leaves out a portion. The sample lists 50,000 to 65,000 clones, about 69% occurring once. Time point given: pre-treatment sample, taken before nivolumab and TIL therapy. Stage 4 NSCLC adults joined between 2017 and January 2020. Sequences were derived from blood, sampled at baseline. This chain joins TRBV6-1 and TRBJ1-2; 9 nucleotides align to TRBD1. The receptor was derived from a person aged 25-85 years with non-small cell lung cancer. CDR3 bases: TGTGCCAGCAGATGGGACAGGGACGGCTACACCTTC. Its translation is CASRWDRDGYTF.